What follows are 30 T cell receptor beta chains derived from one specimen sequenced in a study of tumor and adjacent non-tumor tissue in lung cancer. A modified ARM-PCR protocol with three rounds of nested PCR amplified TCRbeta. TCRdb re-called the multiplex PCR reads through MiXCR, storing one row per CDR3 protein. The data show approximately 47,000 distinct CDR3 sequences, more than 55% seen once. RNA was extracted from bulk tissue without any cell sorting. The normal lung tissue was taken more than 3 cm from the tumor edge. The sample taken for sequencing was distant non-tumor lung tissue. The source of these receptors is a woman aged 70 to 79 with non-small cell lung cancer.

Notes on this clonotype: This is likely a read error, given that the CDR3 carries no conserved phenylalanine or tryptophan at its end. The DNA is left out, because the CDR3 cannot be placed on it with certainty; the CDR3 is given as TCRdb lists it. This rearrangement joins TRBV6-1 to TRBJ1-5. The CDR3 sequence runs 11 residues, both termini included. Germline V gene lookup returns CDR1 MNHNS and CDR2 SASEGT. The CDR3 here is CASSDYVPQQY.

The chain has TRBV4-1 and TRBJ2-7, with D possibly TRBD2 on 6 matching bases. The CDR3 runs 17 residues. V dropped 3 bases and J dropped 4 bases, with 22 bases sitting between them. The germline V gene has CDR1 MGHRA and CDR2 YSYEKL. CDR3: CASSQETSGNGSYEQYF. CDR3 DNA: TGCGCCAGCAGCCAGGAGACTAGTGGGAATGGTTCGTACGAGCAGTACTTC.

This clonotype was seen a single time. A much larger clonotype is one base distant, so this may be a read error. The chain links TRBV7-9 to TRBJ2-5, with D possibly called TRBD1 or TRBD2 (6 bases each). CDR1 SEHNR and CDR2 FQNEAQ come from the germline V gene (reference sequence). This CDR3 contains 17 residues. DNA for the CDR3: TGTGTCAGCAGCTTAGTTAGGTTCACAGGGACTCAAGAGACCCAGTACTTC. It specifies CVSSLVRFTGTQETQYF.

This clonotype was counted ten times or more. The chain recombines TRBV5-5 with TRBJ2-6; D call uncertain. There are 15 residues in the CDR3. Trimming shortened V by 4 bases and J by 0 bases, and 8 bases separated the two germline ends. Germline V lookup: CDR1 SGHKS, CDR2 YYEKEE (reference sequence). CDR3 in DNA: TGTGCCAGCAGCACCGGTTTCTCTGGGGCCAACGTCCTGACTTTC. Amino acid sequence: CASSTGFSGANVLTF.

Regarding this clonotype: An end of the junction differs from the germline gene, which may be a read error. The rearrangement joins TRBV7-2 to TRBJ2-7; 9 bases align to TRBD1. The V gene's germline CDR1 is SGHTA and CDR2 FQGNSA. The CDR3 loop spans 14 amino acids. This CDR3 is CVSTIRQGAYEQYF. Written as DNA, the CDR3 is TGTGTCAGCACCATCAGACAGGGGGCCTACGAGCAGTACTTC.

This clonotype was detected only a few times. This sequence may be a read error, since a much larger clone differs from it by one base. In DNA form, the CDR3 reads TGCGCCAGCAGCTGGGCGGACAGGGAGTTCGATGAGCAGTCCTTC. Translation gives CASSWADREFDEQSF. The chain uses TRBV5-1 and TRBJ2-1, with 8 bases that match TRBD1. Germline V gene sequence: CDR1 SGHRS, CDR2 YFSETQ. This CDR3 is 15 amino acids long.

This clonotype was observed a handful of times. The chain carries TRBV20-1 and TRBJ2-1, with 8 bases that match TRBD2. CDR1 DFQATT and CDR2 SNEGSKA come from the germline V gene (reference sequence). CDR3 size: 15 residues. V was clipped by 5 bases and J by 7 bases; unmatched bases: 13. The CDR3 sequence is CSAEVGRAVVNEQFF. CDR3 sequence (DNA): TGCAGTGCTGAGGTCGGGAGGGCCGTCGTGAATGAGCAGTTCTTC.

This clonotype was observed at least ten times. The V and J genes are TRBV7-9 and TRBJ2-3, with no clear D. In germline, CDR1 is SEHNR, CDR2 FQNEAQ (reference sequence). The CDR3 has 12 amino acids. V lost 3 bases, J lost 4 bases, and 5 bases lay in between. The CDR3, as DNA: TGTGCCAGCAGCTTTGGCTCAGATACGCAGTATTTT. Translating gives CASSFGSDTQYF.

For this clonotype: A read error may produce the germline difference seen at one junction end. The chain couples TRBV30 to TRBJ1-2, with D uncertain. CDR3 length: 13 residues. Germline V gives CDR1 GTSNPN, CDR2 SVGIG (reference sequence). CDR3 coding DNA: TGTACCTGGAATGTAGGCTGGGGCTATGGCTACACCTTC. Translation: CTWNVGWGYGYTF.

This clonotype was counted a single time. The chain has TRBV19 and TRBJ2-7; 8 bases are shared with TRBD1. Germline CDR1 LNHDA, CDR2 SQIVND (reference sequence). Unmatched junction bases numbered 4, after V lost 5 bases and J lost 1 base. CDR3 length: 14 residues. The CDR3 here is CASSHTGGSYEQYF. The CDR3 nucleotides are TGTGCCAGTAGTCACACAGGGGGGTCCTACGAGCAGTACTTC.

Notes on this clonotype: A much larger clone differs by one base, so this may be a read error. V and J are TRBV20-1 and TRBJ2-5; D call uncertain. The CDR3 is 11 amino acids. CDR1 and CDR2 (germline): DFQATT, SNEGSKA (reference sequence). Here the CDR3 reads CGGEFQETQYF. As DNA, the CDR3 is TGCGGTGGAGAATTCCAAGAGACCCAGTACTTC.

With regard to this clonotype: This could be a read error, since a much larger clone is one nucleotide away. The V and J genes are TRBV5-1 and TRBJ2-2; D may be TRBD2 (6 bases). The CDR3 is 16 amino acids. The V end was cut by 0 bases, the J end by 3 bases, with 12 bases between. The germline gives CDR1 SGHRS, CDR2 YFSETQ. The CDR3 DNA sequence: TGCGCCAGCAGCTTGGCGCTAGCGTCGTACACCGGGGAGCTGTTTTTT. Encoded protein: CASSLALASYTGELFF.

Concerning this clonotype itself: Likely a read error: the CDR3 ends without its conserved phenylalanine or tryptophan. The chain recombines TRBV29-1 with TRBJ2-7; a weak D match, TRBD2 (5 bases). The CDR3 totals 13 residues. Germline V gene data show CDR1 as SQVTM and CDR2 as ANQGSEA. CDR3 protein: CSVELGSHYDQYY. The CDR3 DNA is TGCAGCGTTGAACTTGGGAGCCACTACGATCAGTACTAC.

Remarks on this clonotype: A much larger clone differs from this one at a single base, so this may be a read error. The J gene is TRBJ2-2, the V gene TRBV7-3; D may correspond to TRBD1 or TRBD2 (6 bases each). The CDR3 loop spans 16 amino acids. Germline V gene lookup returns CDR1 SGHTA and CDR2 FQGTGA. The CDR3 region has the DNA TGTGCCAGCAGCAGAGCTGGGGGGCCGAACATCGGGGAGCTGTTTTTT. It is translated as CASSRAGGPNIGELFF.

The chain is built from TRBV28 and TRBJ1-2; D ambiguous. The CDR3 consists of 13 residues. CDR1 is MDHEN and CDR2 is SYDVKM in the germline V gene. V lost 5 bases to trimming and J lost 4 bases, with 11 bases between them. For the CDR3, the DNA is TGTGCCAGCAGTCTTCAGACCCCCTATGGCTACACCTTC. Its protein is CASSLQTPYGYTF.

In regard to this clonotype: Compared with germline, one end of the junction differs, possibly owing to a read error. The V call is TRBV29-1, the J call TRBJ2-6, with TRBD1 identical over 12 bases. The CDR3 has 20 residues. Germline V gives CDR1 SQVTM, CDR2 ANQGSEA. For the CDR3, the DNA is TGCAGCGTTGAAGATCGGGACAGGGGGCGGTTAAGCTCTGGGGTCAACGTCCTGACTTTC. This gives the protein CSVEDRDRGRLSSGVNVLTF.

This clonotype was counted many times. Written as DNA, the CDR3 is TGCGCCAGCAGCTTAGGGACAGGGTCCTACAATGAGCAGTTCTTC. Its translation is CASSLGTGSYNEQFF. The V gene is TRBV5-1, the J gene TRBJ2-1; 9 nucleotides agree with TRBD1. Germline loops: CDR1 SGHRS, CDR2 YFSETQ. The V and J ends lost 2 bases and 1 base, in that order; junction bases with no gene match: 1. This CDR3 has 15 amino acids.

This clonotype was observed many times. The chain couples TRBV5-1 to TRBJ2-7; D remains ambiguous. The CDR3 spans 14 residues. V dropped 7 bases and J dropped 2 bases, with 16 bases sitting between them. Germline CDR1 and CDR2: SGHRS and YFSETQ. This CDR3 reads CASPGEASTYEQYF. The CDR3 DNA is TGCGCCAGCCCCGGCGAGGCATCGACCTACGAGCAGTACTTC. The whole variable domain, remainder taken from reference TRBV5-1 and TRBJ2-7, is KAGVTQTPRYLIKTRGQQVTLSCSPISGHRSVSWYQQTPGQGLQFLFEYFSETQRNKGNFPGRFSGRQFSNSRSEMNVSTLELGDSALYLCASPGEASTYEQYFGPGTRLTVT.

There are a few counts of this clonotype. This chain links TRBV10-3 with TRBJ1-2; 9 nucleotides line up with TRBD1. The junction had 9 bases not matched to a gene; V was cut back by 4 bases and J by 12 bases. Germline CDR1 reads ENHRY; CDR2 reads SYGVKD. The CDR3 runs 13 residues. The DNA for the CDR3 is TGTGCCATCAGTGGGACAGGGGAAGGATGCCACACCTTC. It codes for CAISGTGEGCHTF.

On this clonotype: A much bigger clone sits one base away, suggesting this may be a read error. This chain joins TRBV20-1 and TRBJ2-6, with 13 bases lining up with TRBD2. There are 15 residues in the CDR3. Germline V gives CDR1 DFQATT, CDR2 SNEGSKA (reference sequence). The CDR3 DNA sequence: TGCAGTGCCGGACTAGCGGGAGCTGGGGCCAACGTCATGACTTTC. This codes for CSAGLAGAGANVMTF.

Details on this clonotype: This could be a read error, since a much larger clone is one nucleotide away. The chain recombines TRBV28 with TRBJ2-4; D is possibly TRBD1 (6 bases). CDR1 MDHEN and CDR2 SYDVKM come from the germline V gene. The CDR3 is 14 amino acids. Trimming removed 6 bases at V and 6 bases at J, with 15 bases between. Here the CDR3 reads CASSEAGALNIQYF. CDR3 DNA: TGTGCCAGCAGCGAGGCAGGGGCACTAAACATTCAGTACTTC.

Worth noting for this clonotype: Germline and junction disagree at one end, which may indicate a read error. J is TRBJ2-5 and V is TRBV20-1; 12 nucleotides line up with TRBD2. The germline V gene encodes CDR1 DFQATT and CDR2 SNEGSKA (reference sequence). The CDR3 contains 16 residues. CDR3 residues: CTARDGLAGGQETQYF. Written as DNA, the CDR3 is TGCACTGCTAGAGATGGTCTAGCGGGAGGGCAAGAGACCCAGTACTTC.

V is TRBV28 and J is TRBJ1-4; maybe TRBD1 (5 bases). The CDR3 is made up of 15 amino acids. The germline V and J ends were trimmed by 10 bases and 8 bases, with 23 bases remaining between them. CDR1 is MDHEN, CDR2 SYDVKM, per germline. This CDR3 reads CANRGEQVENEKLFF. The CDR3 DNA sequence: TGTGCCAACAGAGGGGAACAGGTAGAGAACGAAAAACTGTTTTTT.

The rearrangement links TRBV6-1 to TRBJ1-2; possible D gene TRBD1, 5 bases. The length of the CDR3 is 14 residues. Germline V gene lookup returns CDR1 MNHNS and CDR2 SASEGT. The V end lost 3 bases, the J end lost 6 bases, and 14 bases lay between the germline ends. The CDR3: CASSEKGDLHGYTF. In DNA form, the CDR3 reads TGTGCCAGCAGTGAGAAAGGGGATCTCCATGGCTACACCTTC.

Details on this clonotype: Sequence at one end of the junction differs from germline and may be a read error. CDR3 coding DNA: TGCAGCGTCGAGGCGGGAGGCCACAATGAGCTGTTCTTC. It encodes CSVEAGGHNELFF. The chain has TRBV29-1 and TRBJ2-1; 8 bases fit TRBD2. CDR1 and CDR2 (germline): SQVTM, ANQGSEA. This CDR3 is 13 amino acids long.

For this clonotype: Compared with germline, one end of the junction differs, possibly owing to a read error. The chain's CDR3 is CAISQERPGVDTDTQYF. The CDR3 DNA reads as TGCGCCATCAGTCAAGAAAGGCCAGGGGTTGACACAGATACGCAGTATTTT. The rearrangement links TRBV23-1 to TRBJ2-3; the D gene is possibly TRBD1 (6 bases). TRBV23-1 is an ORF for which the function is uncertain. This CDR3 region has 17 residues.

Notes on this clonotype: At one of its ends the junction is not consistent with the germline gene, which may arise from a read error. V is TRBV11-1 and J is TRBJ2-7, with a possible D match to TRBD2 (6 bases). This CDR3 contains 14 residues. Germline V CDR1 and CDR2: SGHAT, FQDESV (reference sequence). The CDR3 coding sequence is TGTACCAGCAGCCTCGAAGCGGGTCGGTACGAGCGGTACTTC. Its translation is CTSSLEAGRYERYF.

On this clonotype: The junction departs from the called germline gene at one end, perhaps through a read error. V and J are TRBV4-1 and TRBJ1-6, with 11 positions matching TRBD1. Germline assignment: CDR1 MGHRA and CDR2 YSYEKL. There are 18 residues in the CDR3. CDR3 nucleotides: TGCGCCAGCAGTCAAGCTCTAGGACAGGGGGCTCTGTATTCACCCATCCACTTT. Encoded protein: CASSQALGQGALYSPIHF.

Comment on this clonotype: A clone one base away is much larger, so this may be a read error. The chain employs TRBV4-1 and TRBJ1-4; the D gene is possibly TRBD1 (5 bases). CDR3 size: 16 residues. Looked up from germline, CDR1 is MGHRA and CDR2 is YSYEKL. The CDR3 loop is CTSSQDRDRLNEKLFF. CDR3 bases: TGCACCAGCAGCCAAGATAGGGACCGGCTTAATGAAAAACTGTTTTTT.

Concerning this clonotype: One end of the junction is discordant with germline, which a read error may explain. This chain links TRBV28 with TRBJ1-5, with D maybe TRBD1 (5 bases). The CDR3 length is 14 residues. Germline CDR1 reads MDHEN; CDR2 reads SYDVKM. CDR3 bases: TGTCCCAGCACCTTAGTCCAGGGCAATCGGCCCCAGCATTTT. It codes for CPSTLVQGNRPQHF.